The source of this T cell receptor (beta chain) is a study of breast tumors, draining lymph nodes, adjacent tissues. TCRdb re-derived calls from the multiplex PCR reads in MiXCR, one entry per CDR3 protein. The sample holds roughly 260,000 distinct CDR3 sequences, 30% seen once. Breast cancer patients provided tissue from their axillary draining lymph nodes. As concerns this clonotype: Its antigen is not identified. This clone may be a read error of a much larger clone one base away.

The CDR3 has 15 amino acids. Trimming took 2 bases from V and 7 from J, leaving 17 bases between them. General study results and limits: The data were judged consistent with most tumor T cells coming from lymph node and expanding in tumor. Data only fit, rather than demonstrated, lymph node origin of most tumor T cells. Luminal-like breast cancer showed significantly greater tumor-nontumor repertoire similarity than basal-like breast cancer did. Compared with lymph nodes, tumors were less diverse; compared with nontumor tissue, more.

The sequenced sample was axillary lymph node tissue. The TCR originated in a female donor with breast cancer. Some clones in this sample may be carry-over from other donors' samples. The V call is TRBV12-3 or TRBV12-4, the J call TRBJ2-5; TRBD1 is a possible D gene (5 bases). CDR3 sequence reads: CASSLMAGIIGTQYF. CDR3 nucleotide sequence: TGTGCCAGCAGTTTAATGGCAGGGATTATAGGGACCCAGTACTTC.